The present entry profiles one T cell receptor beta chain with its context. The specificity of this receptor is unknown. Within one base of it there is no much larger clone, and no base qualities were kept. Whole blood was collected in K2EDTA tubes by collaborating institutions according to the institutions' own protocols. Collaborator samples were shipped for TCRbeta analysis as frozen whole blood, isolated PBMCs, or DNA extracted from either sample type. CDR1 and CDR2 are read off the germline V gene as SGHVS and FNYEAQ. From cysteine to phenylalanine, the CDR3 is 16 amino acids long. The read is trimmed to its CDR3 DNA, 48 bases read in frame from base 1. Trimming removed 1 base from V and 1 base from J, leaving 12 bases between the germline ends. This sample stems from a study of blood T cell repertoires in COVID-19 (dated by TCRdb to about 2020). Some background on the complete study: The collaborator samples originated in the United States, Italy and Spain and spanned the acute and convalescent phases of COVID-19. The prospective study material was composed of cDNA or gDNA derived from T cells, B-cell-depleted T cells, or PBMCs. Samples came from the ongoing ImmuneRACE study (first 160 participants) plus 1,254 subjects from 6 global collaborators. Subjects who had been exposed to COVID-19, were actively infected with it, or had recovered from it provided the deeply sampled blood TCRbeta repertoires that made up the dataset. The repertoires were released in a freely available public database meant as a resource for research on the immune response to SARS-CoV-2. The sample metadata nearly always contained a de-identified subject ID, COVID-19 status, age in years and sex. HLA class I and class II types, where available, came from metadata supplied by the sample provider rather than from assay-based typing. Results and caveats for the whole study, not just this receptor: The amount of clinical and demographic metadata varied by source and participant and was provided uncurated.

TCRbeta CDR3 regions were amplified from genomic DNA by means of the immunoSEQ Assay, a bias-controlled multiplex PCR. Per the authors' processing: Within the assay, amplification of reference gene primers was used to estimate how many nucleated cells each sample contained. To quantify the absolute abundance of each unique TCRbeta CDR3 rearrangement, sequence reads were collapsed and filtered. For each sample, productive Simpson clonality was calculated by taking the square root of Simpson's diversity index across productive rearrangements. TCRdb obtained this table from immuneACCESS and retained in-frame rearrangements with V and J assigned. These tables miss some clones; where compared with another copy, unresolved V genes account for less than half of the shortfall, and the remainder is unexplained. That table is the source of V, J and clone size, and D and trimming were worked out from the DNA. This sample gives over 60,000 clones in total; 65% to 85% of them show up just once. About 20% of the sample is taken by the ten largest.

The chain uses TRBV7-6 and TRBJ2-3; the D gene is perhaps TRBD2, on 6 matching bases. What was sequenced was peripheral blood. The source of this sequence is a man at least 80 years old with active or convalescent COVID-19. The bases are TGTGCCAGCAGCTTAGTGGGAGGCAGGGGCACAGATACGCAGTATTTT. Its coded protein is CASSLVGGRGTDTQYF.